The next 4 T cell receptor beta chains were all read from a single sample in a study of immune heterogeneity within non-small cell lung tumors. It was a multiplex PCR that amplified TCR beta CDR3, with 32 V and 13 J primers. TCRdb reprocessed the multiplex PCR reads with MiXCR, giving one entry per CDR3 protein. The sample lists 20,000 to 25,000 distinct CDR3 sequences; 25% to 30% were seen once. Bulk tumor genomic DNA was the template, and each sample received around 650 ng. Collection of several biopsies per primary tumor, spaced far apart, took place during surgery. Curative surgical treatment was performed in patients who had newly diagnosed, untreated non-small cell lung cancer. Sequencing was done on a sample of lung tumor tissue. All receptors come from a man aged 40-49 years with non-small cell lung cancer.

Comment on this clonotype: Possible read error: a much larger clone is one base away. The CDR3 end shows no conserved phenylalanine or tryptophan, and so a read error is likely. V gene TRBV12-3 or TRBV12-4 combines with J gene TRBJ1-2, with 8 nucleotides matching TRBD1. V lost 4 bases to trimming and J lost 2 bases; unmatched junction nucleotides: 12. This CDR3 region has 17 residues. The CDR3 loop reads CASSSNLRTGLNYGYTY. Here the CDR3 DNA reads TGTGCCAGCAGTTCCAACCTCAGGACAGGGCTCAACTATGGCTACACCTAC.

This clonotype was recorded many times. The CDR3 reads CATRGQKYNEQFF. CDR3 nucleotides: TGTGCCACCAGGGGACAAAAATACAATGAGCAGTTCTTC. The chain employs TRBV24-1 and TRBJ2-1; D is possibly TRBD1 (6 bases). V was clipped by 7 bases and J by 4 bases, with 10 bases between them. The germline V gene has CDR1 KGHDR and CDR2 SFDVKD. This CDR3 comprises 13 residues.

This clonotype was recorded a few times. The V call is TRBV12-5, the J call TRBJ1-1; D remains unclear. This CDR3 comprises 13 residues. CDR1 and CDR2 from the germline V gene are LGHNT and FRNRAP. V gave up 5 bases and J gave up 1 base, with 8 bases separating them. In DNA, the CDR3 is TGTGCTAGTGGTATCTATGGGAACACTGAAGCTTTCTTT. This codes for CASGIYGNTEAFF.

This chain joins TRBV11-3 and TRBJ2-2; tentatively, D is TRBD2 (5 bases). V lost 5 bases to trimming and J lost 0 bases, with 13 bases between them. This CDR3 contains 16 residues. Germline V gives CDR1 SGHNT, CDR2 YENEEA. The chain's CDR3 is CASSHASRTNTGELFF. The CDR3 DNA sequence: TGTGCCAGCAGCCATGCTAGCAGAACGAACACCGGGGAGCTGTTTTTT.